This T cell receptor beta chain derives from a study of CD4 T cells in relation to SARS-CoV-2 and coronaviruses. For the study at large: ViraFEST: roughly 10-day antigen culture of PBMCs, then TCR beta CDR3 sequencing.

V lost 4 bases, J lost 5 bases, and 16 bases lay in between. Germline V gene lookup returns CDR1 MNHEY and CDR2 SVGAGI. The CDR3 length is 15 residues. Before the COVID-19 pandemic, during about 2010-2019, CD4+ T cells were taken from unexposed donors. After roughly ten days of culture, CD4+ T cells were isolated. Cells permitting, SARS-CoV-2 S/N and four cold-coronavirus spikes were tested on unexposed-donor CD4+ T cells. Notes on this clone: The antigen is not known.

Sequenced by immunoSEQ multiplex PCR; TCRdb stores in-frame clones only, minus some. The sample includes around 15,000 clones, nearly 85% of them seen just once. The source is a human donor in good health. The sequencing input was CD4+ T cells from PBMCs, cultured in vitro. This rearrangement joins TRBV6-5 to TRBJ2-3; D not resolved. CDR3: CASSSTTLDGDTQYF. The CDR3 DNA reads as TGTGCCAGCAGTTCCACGACGTTGGATGGAGATACGCAGTATTTT.